A selection of T cell receptor beta chains follows, all from one sample in a study of blood T cells in healthy people across ages. TCRdb reanalysed the 5' RACE reads using MiXCR and keeps one entry per CDR3 protein. The data show hundreds of thousands of distinct CDR3 sequences, 45% to 70% seen once. The specimen sequenced was blood. Every receptor here comes from a man aged 35-49 years in good health. CDR3s include the opening cysteine and the closing phenylalanine or tryptophan.

J	V	CDR3
TRBJ2-4	TRBV4-2	CASSQGTDPNIQYF
-	TRBV27	CASSSRRDRGNEQFF
TRBJ2-1	TRBV19	CASSIRDTVNNEQFF
TRBJ2-3	TRBV4-1	CASSQVAAVPDTQYF
TRBJ2-1	TRBV20-1	CSARVPGLTNEQFF
-	TRBV15	CATSSPNVGTQYF
TRBJ2-7	TRBV5-1	CASSFIASGEQYF
TRBJ1-2	TRBV9	CASSVAHTRNRKSGYTF
TRBJ2-3	TRBV11-3	CASSLGGPFSGGTDTQYF
TRBJ2-1	TRBV14	CASSQDASRNEQFF
TRBJ2-3	TRBV5-1	CASSLEASGPTDTQYF
TRBJ2-3	TRBV29-1	CSVGQSTQYF
TRBJ1-6	TRBV28	CASRRGLYSPLHF
TRBJ2-1	TRBV6-2/TRBV6-3	CASRPHRSSGSSYNEQFF
TRBJ2-3	TRBV29-1	CSVEGSGIRGTDTQYF
TRBJ2-7	TRBV20-1	CSAPIGQGSYEQYF
TRBJ1-4	TRBV7-2	CASSWDRDTKLFF
TRBJ2-7	TRBV11-2	CASSFTSGGGEQYF
TRBJ2-5	TRBV14	CASSQRHGQETQYF
TRBJ2-3	TRBV5-1	CASSLEGTRTDTQYF
TRBJ2-2	TRBV9	CASAGGNTGELFF
TRBJ2-1	TRBV27	CAVGGVAIYNEQFF
TRBJ2-3	TRBV28	CASNPGGIITSTDTQYF
TRBJ2-4	TRBV27	CASSLSDHSKNIQYF
TRBJ1-2	TRBV2	CASSEARKGSGYTF
TRBJ2-7	TRBV18	CASSRAGGSSYEQYF
TRBJ1-1	TRBV3-1	CASSPGQGISEAFF